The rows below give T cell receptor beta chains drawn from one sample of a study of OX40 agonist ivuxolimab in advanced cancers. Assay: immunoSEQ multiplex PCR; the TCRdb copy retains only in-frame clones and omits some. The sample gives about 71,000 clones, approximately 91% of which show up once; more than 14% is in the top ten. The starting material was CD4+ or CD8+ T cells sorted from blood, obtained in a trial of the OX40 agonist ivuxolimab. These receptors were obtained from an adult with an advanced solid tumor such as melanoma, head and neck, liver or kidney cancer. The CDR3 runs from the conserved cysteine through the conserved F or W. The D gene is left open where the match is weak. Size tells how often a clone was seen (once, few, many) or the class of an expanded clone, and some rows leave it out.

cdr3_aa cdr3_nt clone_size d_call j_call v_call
CASSILGGLSSYNEQFF TGTGCCAGTAGTATTCTCGGCGGATTAAGCTCCTACAATGAGCAGTTCTTC NA NA TRBJ2-1 TRBV19
CASSPAGTDYNEQFF TGTGCCAGCAGCCCTGCGGGGACAGATTACAATGAGCAGTTCTTC NA NA TRBJ2-1 TRBV5-6
CASSLGFLRNEQFF TGTGCCAGCAGTTTGGGGTTTTTGAGAAATGAGCAGTTCTTC NA NA TRBJ2-1 TRBV27
CASSVEGTDTGELFF TGTGCCAGCAGCGTAGAAGGGACGGATACCGGGGAGCTGTTTTTT NA NA TRBJ2-2 TRBV9
CASSVGRQETQYF TGTGCCAGCAGCGTGGGACGACAAGAGACCCAGTACTTC NA NA TRBJ2-5 TRBV13
CASSRLLTSTDTQYF TGTGCCAGCAGCCGACTACTTACTAGCACAGATACGCAGTATTTT NA NA TRBJ2-3 TRBV5-6
CASSSVARNEQFF TGCGCCAGCAGCTCTGTAGCGCGGAATGAGCAGTTCTTC NA NA TRBJ2-1 TRBV4-1
CASSQDRATGELFF TGCGCCAGCAGCCAGGACAGGGCCACCGGGGAGCTGTTTTTT NA TRBD1 TRBJ2-2 TRBV4-3
CASSPYTGTSSGELFF TGCGCCAGCAGCCCTTACACCGGGACTAGTTCCGGGGAGCTGTTTTTT NA TRBD2 TRBJ2-2 TRBV4-3
CASSSGTRPHEQFF TGTGCCAGCAGCTCCGGGACTAGGCCCCATGAGCAGTTCTTC NA TRBD2 TRBJ2-1 TRBV7-9
CASSQAGSGSYNEQFF TGCGCCAGCAGCCAAGCTGGGAGCGGCTCCTACAATGAGCAGTTCTTC NA NA TRBJ2-1 TRBV4-3
CASSLGQEYGYTF TGTGCCAGCAGTTTAGGACAGGAATATGGCTACACCTTC NA TRBD1 TRBJ1-2 TRBV27
CASSVGGGTGNTIYF TGTGCCAGCAGCGTAGGAGGAGGTACAGGAAACACCATATATTTT NA NA TRBJ1-3 TRBV9
CASSGRGDQETQYF TGTGCCAGCAGCGGCAGGGGGGATCAAGAGACCCAGTACTTC NA NA TRBJ2-5 TRBV5-3
CASSNSLSGEDSYEQYF TGTGCCAGCAGCAATTCTTTATCAGGGGAGGACTCCTACGAGCAGTACTTC NA NA TRBJ2-7 TRBV7-6
CASSQWTGGDQPQHF TGTGCCAGCAGCCAGTGGACAGGGGGCGATCAGCCCCAGCATTTT once TRBD1 TRBJ1-5 TRBV4-2
CASSLDRDRHNYGYTF TGTGCCAGCAGCTTAGATCGGGACAGGCATAACTATGGCTACACCTTC NA TRBD1 TRBJ1-2 TRBV11-2
CASSEGFSNQPQHF TGCGCCAGCAGCGAGGGGTTTAGCAATCAGCCCCAGCATTTT NA NA TRBJ1-5 TRBV4-3
CASSQDRLNNQPQHF TGCGCCAGCAGCCAAGATAGGTTGAACAATCAGCCCCAGCATTTT NA NA TRBJ1-5 TRBV4-3
CASSPTGAGVLVNEQFF TGTGCCAGCAGCCCCACGGGAGCGGGAGTCTTAGTCAATGAGCAGTTCTTC NA TRBD2 TRBJ2-1 TRBV4-2
CASSYLTEFGGETQYF TGTGCCAGCAGTTACCTCACGGAGTTTGGGGGAGAGACCCAGTACTTC NA NA TRBJ2-5 TRBV6-5
CASSQDRLLNQPQHF TGCGCCAGCAGCCAAGATCGACTGCTGAATCAGCCCCAGCATTTT few NA TRBJ1-5 TRBV4-1
CASSSWGVDYEQYF TGTGCCAGCAGCTCATGGGGTGTAGACTACGAGCAGTACTTC NA NA TRBJ2-7 TRBV5-6
CASEDRYNEQFF TGTGCCAGCGAAGACCGTTACAATGAGCAGTTCTTC NA NA TRBJ2-1 TRBV9
CASSGPYQRDSYNEQFF TGTGCCAGCAGTGGGCCCTATCAGCGGGACTCCTACAATGAGCAGTTCTTC NA TRBD2 TRBJ2-1 TRBV28
CASRQETQYF TGTGCCAGCCGTCAAGAGACCCAGTACTTC once NA TRBJ2-5 TRBV21-1
CASSLAVGRPPYEQYF TGTGCCAGCAGCTTAGCCGTTGGCAGACCCCCCTACGAGCAGTACTTC NA NA TRBJ2-7 TRBV11-2
CASSFGTGGFDTQYF TGTGCCAGCAGCTTCGGGACAGGGGGCTTTGATACGCAGTATTTT NA TRBD1 TRBJ2-3 TRBV5-6
CASSQESSAPGTLNTEAFF TGCGCCAGCAGCCAAGAATCTTCGGCCCCGGGGACACTGAACACTGAAGCTTTCTTT NA NA TRBJ1-1 TRBV4-3
CASSPAASKNIQYF TGTGCCAGCAGCCCCGCTGCTAGCAAAAACATTCAGTACTTC NA NA TRBJ2-4 TRBV11-3
CASSQDRARSQPQHF TGCGCCAGCAGCCAAGATCGGGCACGAAGTCAGCCCCAGCATTTT NA NA TRBJ1-5 TRBV4-3
CASSYSGFSSYNEQFF TGTGCCAGCAGTTACTCTGGCTTCAGCTCCTACAATGAGCAGTTCTTC NA NA TRBJ2-1 TRBV6-5